This record concerns one T cell receptor (beta chain) sequence. Its specificity is not known. The CDR3 has 17 amino acids. The V segment lost 3 bases and the J segment 0 bases; nucleotides outside the gene matches: 10. CDR1 and CDR2 (germline): MDHEN, SYDVKM. The source of the sample is a study of OX40 agonist ivuxolimab in advanced cancers. Study details: Cancers in dose escalation were hepatocellular, melanoma, renal cell and head and neck.

Produced via immunoSEQ multiplex PCR; TCRdb's table is partial and in-frame only. Among about 90,000 clones listed, around 88% were seen once. Study-level points and caveats: Partial responders at 0.1-3.0 mg/kg showed near-lowest clonal expansion. Average numbers of expanded clones were greater in CD8+ T cells than in CD4+.

The sequencing used CD4+ or CD8+ T cells sorted from blood, collected in a trial of the OX40 agonist ivuxolimab. The origin of this receptor is an adult with an advanced solid tumor such as melanoma, head and neck, liver or kidney cancer. The chain joins TRBV28 to TRBJ1-1; 7 bases line up with TRBD1. The CDR3 region is CASSLKKGDSVNTEAFF. In nucleotides, the CDR3 is TGTGCCAGCAGTTTGAAAAAAGGGGACAGCGTGAACACTGAAGCTTTCTTT.